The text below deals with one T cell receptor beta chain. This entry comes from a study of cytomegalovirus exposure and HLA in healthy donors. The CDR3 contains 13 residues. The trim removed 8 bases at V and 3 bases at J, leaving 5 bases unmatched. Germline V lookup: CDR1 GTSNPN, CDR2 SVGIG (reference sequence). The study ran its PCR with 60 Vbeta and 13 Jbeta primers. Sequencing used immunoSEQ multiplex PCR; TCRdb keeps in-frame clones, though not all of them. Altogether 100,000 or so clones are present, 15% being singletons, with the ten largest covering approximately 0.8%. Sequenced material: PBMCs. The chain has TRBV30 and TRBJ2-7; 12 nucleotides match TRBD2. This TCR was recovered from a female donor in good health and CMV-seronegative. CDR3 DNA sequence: TGTGCCGGAGGACTAGCGGGAATCTACGAGCAGTACTTC. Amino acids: CAGGLAGIYEQYF.